One sample yielded the 17 T cell receptor beta chains listed below, sequenced in a study of blood T cell repertoires in COVID-19 (dated by TCRdb to the early 2020s). The protocol used for the library was the immunoSEQ multiplex PCR assay. In its TCRdb copy, this immuneACCESS table keeps in-frame sequences only and misses some clones. Where compared with another copy, unresolved V genes explain less than half of these, and the others have no known cause. The sample table lists approximately 260,000 clones, more than 70% of them with a count of one. The ten largest make up 2% to 2.5% of the sample. Input material: peripheral blood. The receptors shown here come from a woman aged 35 to 49 who had recovered from COVID-19.

This clone was found once. J is TRBJ1-2 and V is TRBV12-3 or TRBV12-4; D uncertain. V lost 11 bases to trimming and J lost 3 bases, with 13 bases between them. The CDR3 runs to 12 residues. CDR3 loop: CASLAADYGYTF. In nucleotides, the CDR3 is TGTGCCTCGCTGGCGGCGGACTATGGCTACACCTTC.

V and J are TRBV7-9 and TRBJ1-3; 8 positions agree with TRBD1. The CDR3 consists of 18 residues. Germline V gene lookup returns CDR1 SEHNR and CDR2 FQNEAQ (reference sequence). The V gene end was trimmed by 1 base and the J gene end by 0 bases; junction bases not matched to a gene: 8. CDR3 protein: CASSLVGDRRYSGNTIYF. The CDR3 DNA is TGTGCCAGCAGCTTAGTGGGGGACAGGCGATACTCTGGAAACACCATATATTTT.

The chain is built from TRBV30 and TRBJ1-5; D perhaps matches TRBD1 (5 bases). The ends were cut back, 1 base at V and 1 base at J, with 17 bases in the middle. The CDR3 length is 17 residues. Germline loops: CDR1 GTSNPN, CDR2 SVGIG (reference sequence). The CDR3 spells CAWSALRVGGSNQPQHF. As DNA, the CDR3 is TGTGCCTGGAGTGCGCTCCGGGTGGGGGGGAGCAATCAGCCCCAGCATTTT.

V usage is TRBV19 and J usage is TRBJ1-1; D is ambiguous. This CDR3 contains 14 residues. Trimming took off 3 bases at V and 1 base at J, with 9 bases between the two ends. Germline V gives CDR1 LNHDA, CDR2 SQIVND (reference sequence). This CDR3 reads CASSMRAQNTEAFF. In DNA, the CDR3 is TGTGCCAGTAGTATGAGGGCCCAGAACACTGAAGCTTTCTTT.

This clone was counted between two and nine times. This chain links TRBV19 with TRBJ1-2; D uncertain. Per the germline V gene, CDR1 is LNHDA and CDR2 is SQIVND (reference sequence). With 1 base removed from V and 7 bases from J, the gap between germline ends came to 19 bases. This CDR3 is built from 16 residues. The CDR3 DNA follows: TGTGCCAGTAGTATAGCCTGGGCAAGTCTTGCGACTGGCTACACCTTC. Translating it yields CASSIAWASLATGYTF.

This rearrangement joins TRBV7-2 to TRBJ2-2, with D possibly being TRBD2 (7 bases). The CDR3 totals 16 residues. Trimming removed 5 bases from V and 5 bases from J, with 18 bases in between. CDR1 SGHTA and CDR2 FQGNSA come from the germline V gene. CDR3 coding DNA: TGTGCCAGCAGCCCCCGGGGGGCCACTCTAACCGGGGAGCTGTTTTTT. Residues: CASSPRGATLTGELFF. The complete variable domain, with remaining parts taken from reference TRBV7-2 and TRBJ2-2, reads GAGVSQSPSNKVTEKGKDVELRCDPISGHTALYWYRQSLGQGLEFLIYFQGNSAPDKSGLPSDRFSAERTGGSVSTLTIQRTQQEDSAVYLCASSPRGATLTGELFFGEGSRLTVL.

V usage is TRBV5-4 and J usage is TRBJ2-5, with TRBD1 matching 9 bases. Trimming at V came to 0 bases and at J to 0 bases, leaving 0 bases not matched to a gene. There are 15 residues in the CDR3. Germline CDR1 reads SGHNT; CDR2 reads YYREEE (reference sequence). CDR3 sequence (DNA): TGTGCCAGCAGCTTGGGACAGGGGGACCAAGAGACCCAGTACTTC. Its translation: CASSLGQGDQETQYF.

The rearrangement uses TRBV9 and TRBJ1-4; 8 bases are shared with TRBD1. The CDR3 contains 14 residues. The junction had 2 bases not matched to a gene; V was cut back by 3 bases and J by 4 bases. Looked up from germline, CDR1 is SGDLS and CDR2 is YYNGEE. The CDR3 protein is CASSETGDNEKLFF. Here the CDR3 DNA reads TGTGCCAGCAGCGAGACAGGGGATAATGAAAAACTGTTTTTT. The full variable domain, its missing parts supplied by reference TRBV9 and TRBJ1-4, is DSGVTQTPKHLITATGQRVTLRCSPRSGDLSVYWYQQSLDQGLQFLIQYYNGEERAKGNILERFSAQQFPDLHSELNLSSLELGDSALYFCASSETGDNEKLFFGSGTQLSVL.

The chain has TRBV28 and TRBJ1-1, with a tentative D call TRBD1 (6 bases). Germline CDR1 reads MDHEN; CDR2 reads SYDVKM. This CDR3 is built from 14 residues. The V and J ends lost 7 bases and 4 bases respectively, with 16 bases between them. The CDR3 region has the DNA TGTGCCAGCAAGACGGGAGGGGGAGGCACTGAAGCTTTCTTT. Its protein product is CASKTGGGGTEAFF.

The CDR3 bases are TGTGCCAGCAGTTGGACAGGGGACACCGGGGAGCTGTTTTTT. Protein product: CASSWTGDTGELFF. The rearrangement links TRBV28 to TRBJ2-2; 9 bases line up with TRBD1. V trimming: 4 bases; J trimming: 3 bases; junction bases outside the gene matches: 0. Per the germline V gene, CDR1 is MDHEN and CDR2 is SYDVKM. The length of the CDR3 is 14 residues.

The rearrangement uses TRBV25-1 and TRBJ2-2, with D unclear. The CDR3 runs 14 residues. Trimming pared 7 bases from V and 6 bases from J, leaving 15 bases between. The V gene's germline CDR1 is MGHDK and CDR2 SYGVNS. The CDR3 protein is CASNENSIPGELFF. The DNA for the CDR3 is TGTGCCAGCAACGAGAACTCCATACCCGGGGAGCTGTTTTTT. The variable domain in full, completed from reference TRBV25-1 and TRBJ2-2, reads EADIYQTPRYLVIGTGKKITLECSQTMGHDKMYWYQQDPGMELHLIHYSYGVNSTEKGDLSSESTVSRIRTEHFPLTLESARPSHTSQYLCASNENSIPGELFFGEGSRLTVL.

The genes are TRBV6-5 and TRBJ2-7; no clear D gene. V was shortened by 0 bases and J by 0 bases, with 9 bases between the two germline ends. The CDR3 is made up of 15 amino acids. Germline V CDR1 and CDR2: MNHEY, SVGAGI. The CDR3 loop reads CASSYSRVNSYEQYF. The CDR3 coding sequence is TGTGCCAGCAGTTACTCGAGAGTGAACTCCTACGAGCAGTACTTC.

On this clone itself: The same CDR3 also results from other DNA sequences found in this sample. This chain connects TRBV19 to TRBJ1-6, with D tentatively TRBD1 (5 bases). The germline gives CDR1 LNHDA, CDR2 SQIVND (reference sequence). This CDR3 is 12 amino acids long. V was clipped by 3 bases and J by 10 bases, with 7 bases between them. DNA for the CDR3: TGTGCCAGTAGTATTGGGGGGTCACCCCTCCACTTT. This codes for CASSIGGSPLHF.

The chain joins TRBV4-2 to TRBJ2-2; D perhaps matches TRBD2 (5 bases). From germline, CDR1 is LGHNA and CDR2 YNFKEQ. This CDR3 contains 16 residues. V was trimmed by 6 bases and J by 1 base, leaving 15 bases between them. The DNA for the CDR3 is TGTGCCAGCAGACTTAGTCCACTAGAGAACACCGGGGAGCTGTTTTTT. It codes for CASRLSPLENTGELFF.

V and J are TRBV11-1 and TRBJ2-3; TRBD1 matches 9 bases. Germline V gives CDR1 SGHAT, CDR2 FQDESV (reference sequence). V shed 5 bases and J 3 bases; nucleotides not matched to a gene: 9. The CDR3 totals 16 residues. In nucleotides, the CDR3 is TGTGCCAGCAGCGCCCGGACAGGGGACGGGACAGATACGCAGTATTTT. Amino acids: CASSARTGDGTDTQYF.

This chain uses TRBV7-6 with TRBJ1-1; D is ambiguous. Trimming removed 1 base from V and 1 base from J, with 7 bases in between. Germline V CDR1 and CDR2: SGHVS, FNYEAQ. CDR3 length: 14 amino acids. The CDR3 reads CASSLEEGNTEAFF. In nucleotides, the CDR3 is TGTGCCAGCAGCTTAGAGGAGGGGAACACTGAAGCTTTCTTT. The full variable domain, rest sourced from reference TRBV7-6 and TRBJ1-1, is GAGVSQSPRYKVTKRGQDVALRCDPISGHVSLYWYRQALGQGPEFLTYFNYEAQQDKSGLPNDRFSAERPEGSISTLTIQRTEQRDSAMYRCASSLEEGNTEAFFGQGTRLTVV.

The V call is TRBV6-1, the J call TRBJ1-2, with TRBD1 identical over 7 bases. This CDR3 has 15 amino acids. V gave up 1 base and J gave up 5 bases; unmatched junction bases: 7. Germline assignment: CDR1 MNHNS and CDR2 SASEGT. The CDR3 is CASSEVGQAIYGYTF. The CDR3 region has the DNA TGTGCCAGCAGTGAAGTCGGACAGGCGATTTATGGCTACACCTTC.